This record concerns one T cell receptor (beta chain) sequence. Antigen specificity is unknown. The data derive from a study of cytotoxic CD8 clonotypes in ibrutinib-treated CLL. Points from the study as a whole: Public clonotypes were uncommon and contracted or stayed stable on treatment.

Method: immunoSEQ multiplex PCR; TCRdb's copy keeps in-frame clones and lacks some. This table holds 100,000 to 150,000 clones, 70% to 90% found once. V lost 6 bases to trimming and J lost 4 bases, with 10 bases between them. CDR3 length equals 12 residues. Germline V gene data show CDR1 as MDHEN and CDR2 as SYDVKM. V and J are TRBV28 and TRBJ2-7; unclear D gene. This TCR was recovered from a human donor with chronic lymphocytic leukemia. The sequencing here drew on PBMCs, taken after 24 months of ibrutinib treatment. As DNA, the CDR3 is TGTGCCAGCAGGTCAGTGGAGTACGAGCAGTACTTC. Translating gives CASRSVEYEQYF.